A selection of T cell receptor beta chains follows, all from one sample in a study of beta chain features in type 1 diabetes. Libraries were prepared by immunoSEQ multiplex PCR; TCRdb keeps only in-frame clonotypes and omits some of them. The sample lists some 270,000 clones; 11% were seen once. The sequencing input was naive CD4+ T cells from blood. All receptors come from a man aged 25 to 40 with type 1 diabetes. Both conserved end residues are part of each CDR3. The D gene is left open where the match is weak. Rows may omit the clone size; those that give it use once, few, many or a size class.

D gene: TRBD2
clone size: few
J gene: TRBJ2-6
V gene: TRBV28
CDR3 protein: CASSSAGGGSAGANVLTF
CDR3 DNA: TGTGCCAGCAGCTCTGCGGGGGGGGGCTCAGCTGGGGCCAACGTCCTGACTTTC

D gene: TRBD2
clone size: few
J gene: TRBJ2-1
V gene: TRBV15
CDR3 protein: CATSREETSNGQFF
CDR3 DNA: TGTGCCACCAGCAGAGAGGAGACTAGCAACGGGCAGTTCTTC

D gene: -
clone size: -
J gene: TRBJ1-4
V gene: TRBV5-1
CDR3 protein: CASSLGTANEKLFF
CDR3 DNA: TGCGCCAGCAGCTTGGGGACAGCTAATGAAAAACTGTTTTTT

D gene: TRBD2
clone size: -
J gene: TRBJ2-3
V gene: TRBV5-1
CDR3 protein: CASLSGASTDTQYF
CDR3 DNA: TGCGCCAGCCTTAGCGGGGCTAGCACAGATACGCAGTATTTT

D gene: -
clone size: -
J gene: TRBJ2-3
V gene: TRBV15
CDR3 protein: CATSRDGASAQYF
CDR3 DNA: TGTGCCACCAGCAGAGATGGAGCTAGCGCGCAGTATTTT

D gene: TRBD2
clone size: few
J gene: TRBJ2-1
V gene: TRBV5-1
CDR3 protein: CASSTLAGALNNEQFF
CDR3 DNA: TGCGCCAGCAGCACCTTAGCGGGGGCATTAAACAATGAGCAGTTCTTC

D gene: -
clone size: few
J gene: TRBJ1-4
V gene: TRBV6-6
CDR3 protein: CASNLGRSGKLFF
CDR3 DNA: TGTGCCAGCAACCTGGGCCGAAGCGGAAAACTGTTTTTT

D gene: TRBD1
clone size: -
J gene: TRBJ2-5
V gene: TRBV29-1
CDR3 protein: CSVEDPGQGLWETQYF
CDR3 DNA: TGCAGCGTTGAAGACCCGGGACAGGGGCTTTGGGAGACCCAGTACTTC

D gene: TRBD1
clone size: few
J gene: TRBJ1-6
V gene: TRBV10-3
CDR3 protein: CAISDPGGDSPLHF
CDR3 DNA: TGTGCCATCAGTGACCCAGGGGGCGATTCACCCCTCCACTTT

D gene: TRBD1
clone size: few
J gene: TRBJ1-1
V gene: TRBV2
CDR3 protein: CASSGTVSESFF
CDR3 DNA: TGTGCCAGCTCAGGGACAGTTTCGGAGTCTTTCTTT

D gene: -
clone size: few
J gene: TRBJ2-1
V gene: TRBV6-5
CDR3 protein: CASGRVAYNEQFF
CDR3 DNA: TGTGCCAGCGGCAGGGTGGCCTACAATGAGCAGTTCTTC

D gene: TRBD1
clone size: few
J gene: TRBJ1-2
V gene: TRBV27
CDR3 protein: CASSPTGGFYGYTF
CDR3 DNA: TGTGCCAGCAGCCCGACAGGGGGGTTCTATGGCTACACCTTC

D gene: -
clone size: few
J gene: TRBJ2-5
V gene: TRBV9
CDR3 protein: CASSGRQYQETQYF
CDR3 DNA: TGTGCCAGCAGCGGGAGACAGTATCAAGAGACCCAGTACTTC

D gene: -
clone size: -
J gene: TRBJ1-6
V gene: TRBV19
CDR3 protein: CASSIGFNSPLHF
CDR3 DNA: TGTGCCAGTAGTATTGGCTTTAATTCACCCCTCCACTTT

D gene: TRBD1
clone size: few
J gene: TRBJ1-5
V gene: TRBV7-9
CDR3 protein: CASSAGTGLHQPQHF
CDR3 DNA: TGTGCCAGCAGCGCCGGGACAGGGCTCCATCAGCCCCAGCATTTT

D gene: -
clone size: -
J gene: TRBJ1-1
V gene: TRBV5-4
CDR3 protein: CASRGGEDTEAFF
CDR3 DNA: TGTGCCAGCAGGGGGGGGGAAGACACTGAAGCTTTCTTT

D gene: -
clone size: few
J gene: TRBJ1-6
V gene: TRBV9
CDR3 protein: CASSVGVLEGSPLHF
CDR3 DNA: TGTGCCAGCAGCGTTGGGGTGTTGGAGGGTTCACCCCTCCACTTT

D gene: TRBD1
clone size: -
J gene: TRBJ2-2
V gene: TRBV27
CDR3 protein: CASSLRDRGRTGELFF
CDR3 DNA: TGTGCCAGCAGTCTCCGGGACAGGGGTCGCACCGGGGAGCTGTTTTTT

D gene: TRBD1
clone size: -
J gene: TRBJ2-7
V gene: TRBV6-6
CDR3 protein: CASSYGQGGEQYF
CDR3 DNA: TGTGCCAGCAGTTACGGACAGGGCGGCGAGCAGTACTTC

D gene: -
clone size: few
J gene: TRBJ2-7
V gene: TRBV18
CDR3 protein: CASSPPWEDYEQYF
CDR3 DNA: TGTGCCAGCTCGCCGCCGTGGGAGGACTACGAGCAGTACTTC

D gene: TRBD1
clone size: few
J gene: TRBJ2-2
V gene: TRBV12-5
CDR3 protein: CASGPTGTVDTGELFF
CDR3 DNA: TGTGCTAGTGGCCCGACCGGGACAGTCGACACCGGGGAGCTGTTTTTT

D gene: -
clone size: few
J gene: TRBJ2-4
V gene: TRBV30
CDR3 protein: CAWGGIGVSKNIQYF
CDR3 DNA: TGTGCCTGGGGGGGGATTGGGGTCTCCAAAAACATTCAGTACTTC

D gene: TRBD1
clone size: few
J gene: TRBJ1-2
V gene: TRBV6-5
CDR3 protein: CASSSGQGGDYGYTF
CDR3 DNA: TGTGCCAGCAGCTCCGGACAGGGCGGCGACTATGGCTACACCTTC

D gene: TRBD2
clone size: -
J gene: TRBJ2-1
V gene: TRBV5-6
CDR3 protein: CASSLFGWGGGAHEQFF
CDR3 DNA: TGTGCCAGCAGCTTGTTTGGCTGGGGCGGGGGGGCGCATGAGCAGTTCTTC

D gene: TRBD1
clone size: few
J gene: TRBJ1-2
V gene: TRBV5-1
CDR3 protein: CASSSGWTGSNYGYTF
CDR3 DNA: TGCGCCAGCAGCTCGGGATGGACAGGCTCTAACTATGGCTACACCTTC

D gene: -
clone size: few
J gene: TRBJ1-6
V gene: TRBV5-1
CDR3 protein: CASSLAKAGALNSPLHF
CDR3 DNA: TGCGCCAGCAGCTTGGCCAAGGCAGGGGCCCTTAATTCACCCCTCCACTTT

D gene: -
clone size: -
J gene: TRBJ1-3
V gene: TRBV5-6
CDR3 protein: CASSPDGAGNTIYF
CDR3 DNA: TGTGCCAGCAGCCCCGACGGGGCTGGAAACACCATATATTTT

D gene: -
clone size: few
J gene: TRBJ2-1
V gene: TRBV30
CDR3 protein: CAWNPLAKIDEQFF
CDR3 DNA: TGTGCCTGGAACCCCCTAGCAAAGATCGATGAGCAGTTCTTC

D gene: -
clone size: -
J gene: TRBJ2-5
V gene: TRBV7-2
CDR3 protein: CASSLALAREQYF
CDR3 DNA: TGTGCCAGCAGCTTAGCCCTAGCGAGGGAGCAGTACTTC

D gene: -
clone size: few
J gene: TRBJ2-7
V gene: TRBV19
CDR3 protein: CASSVSRDHEQYF
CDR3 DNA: TGTGCCAGTAGTGTCTCGCGGGACCACGAGCAGTACTTC

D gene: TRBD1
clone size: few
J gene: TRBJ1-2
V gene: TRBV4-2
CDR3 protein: CASSTSDREAYGYTF
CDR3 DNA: TGTGCCAGCAGCACATCCGACAGGGAGGCCTATGGCTACACCTTC

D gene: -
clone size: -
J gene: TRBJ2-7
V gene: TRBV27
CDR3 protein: CASSLSKTAPYEQYF
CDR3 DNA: TGTGCCAGCAGTTTATCGAAAACAGCCCCCTACGAGCAGTACTTC

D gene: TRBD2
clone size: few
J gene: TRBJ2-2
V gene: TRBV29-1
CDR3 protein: CSVRTSGGNGELFF
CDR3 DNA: TGCAGCGTCCGTACTAGCGGGGGGAACGGGGAGCTGTTTTTT

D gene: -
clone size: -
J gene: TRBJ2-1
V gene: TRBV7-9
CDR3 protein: CASSSLAGAYNEQFF
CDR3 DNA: TGTGCCAGCAGCTCCCTAGCCGGTGCCTACAATGAGCAGTTCTTC

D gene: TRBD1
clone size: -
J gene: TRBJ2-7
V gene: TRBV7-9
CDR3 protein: CASSSTGGGQYF
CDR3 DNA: TGTGCCAGCAGCTCTACAGGGGGCGGGCAGTACTTC

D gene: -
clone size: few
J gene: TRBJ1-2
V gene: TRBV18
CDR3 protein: CASSPSTQGQNYGYTF
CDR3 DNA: TGTGCCAGCTCACCAAGCACCCAGGGACAAAACTATGGCTACACCTTC

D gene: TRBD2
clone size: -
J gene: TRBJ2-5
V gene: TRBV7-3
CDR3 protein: CASSLGGVWETQYF
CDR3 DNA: TGTGCCAGCAGCTTGGGAGGGGTGTGGGAGACCCAGTACTTC

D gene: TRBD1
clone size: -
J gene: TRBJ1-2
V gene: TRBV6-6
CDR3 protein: CASSPAGQGNYGYTF
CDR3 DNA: TGTGCCAGCAGTCCCGCCGGACAGGGGAACTATGGCTACACCTTC

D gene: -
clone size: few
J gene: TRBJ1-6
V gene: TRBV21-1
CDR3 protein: CASTEGGNSPLHF
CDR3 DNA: TGTGCCAGCACGGAGGGAGGGAATTCACCCCTCCACTTT

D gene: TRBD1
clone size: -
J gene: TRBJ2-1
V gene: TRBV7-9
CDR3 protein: CASSFPPGTENNEQFF
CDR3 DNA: TGTGCCAGCAGCTTCCCCCCCGGGACAGAGAACAATGAGCAGTTCTTC

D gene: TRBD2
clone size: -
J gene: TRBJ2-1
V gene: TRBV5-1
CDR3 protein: CASSSTSGESYNEQFF
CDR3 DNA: TGCGCCAGCAGCTCAACTAGCGGGGAGTCCTACAATGAGCAGTTCTTC

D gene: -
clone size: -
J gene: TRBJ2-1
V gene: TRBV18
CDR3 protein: CASSPPGGNYNEQFF
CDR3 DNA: TGTGCCAGCTCACCACCAGGCGGAAATTACAATGAGCAGTTCTTC

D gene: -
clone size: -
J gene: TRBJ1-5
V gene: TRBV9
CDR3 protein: CASSTGLSPNSNQPQHF
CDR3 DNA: TGTGCCAGCAGCACAGGGTTATCCCCCAATAGCAATCAGCCCCAGCATTTT

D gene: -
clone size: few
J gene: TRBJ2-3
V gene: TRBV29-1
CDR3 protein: CSVRADTDTQYF
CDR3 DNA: TGCAGCGTGCGAGCGGACACAGATACGCAGTATTTT

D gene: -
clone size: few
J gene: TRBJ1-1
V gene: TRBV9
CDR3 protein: CASSVSPNTEAFF
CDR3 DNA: TGTGCCAGCAGCGTTAGCCCGAACACTGAAGCTTTCTTT

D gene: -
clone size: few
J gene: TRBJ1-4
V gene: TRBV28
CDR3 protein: CASGAYREKLFF
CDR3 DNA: TGTGCCAGCGGGGCCTATCGTGAAAAACTGTTTTTT

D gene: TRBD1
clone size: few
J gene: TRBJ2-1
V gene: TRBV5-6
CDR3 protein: CASSLADRVVGEQFF
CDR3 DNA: TGTGCCAGCAGCTTGGCGGACAGGGTGGTCGGTGAGCAGTTCTTC

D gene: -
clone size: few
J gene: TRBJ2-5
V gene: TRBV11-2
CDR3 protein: CASSLARGSYQETQYF
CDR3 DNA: TGTGCCAGCAGCTTAGCCAGGGGCTCGTACCAAGAGACCCAGTACTTC

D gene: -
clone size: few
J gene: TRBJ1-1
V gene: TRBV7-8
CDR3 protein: CASSWGTLIPEAFF
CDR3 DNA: TGTGCCAGCAGCTGGGGGACTCTTATCCCTGAAGCTTTCTTT